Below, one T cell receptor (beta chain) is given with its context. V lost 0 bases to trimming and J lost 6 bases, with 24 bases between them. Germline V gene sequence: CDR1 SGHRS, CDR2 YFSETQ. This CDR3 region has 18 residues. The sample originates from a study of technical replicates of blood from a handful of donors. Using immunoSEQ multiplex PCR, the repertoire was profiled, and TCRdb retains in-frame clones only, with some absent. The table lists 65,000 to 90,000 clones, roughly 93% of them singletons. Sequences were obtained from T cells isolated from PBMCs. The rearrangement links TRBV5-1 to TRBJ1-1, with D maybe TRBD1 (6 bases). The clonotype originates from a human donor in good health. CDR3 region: CASSLDGLDISKGAEAFF. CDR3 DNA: TGCGCCAGCAGCTTGGACGGGCTGGACATTTCTAAGGGGGCTGAAGCTTTCTTT.